Each of the 16 T cell receptor beta chains below was sequenced from the same sample in a study of T cells in Graves' hyperthyroidism and ophthalmopathy. RNA transcripts served as the template for amplifying TCR beta CDR3 regions. HTBI primers drove first-round RT-PCR of the TCR CDR3. A single record per CDR3 protein comes from TCRdb applying MiXCR to the multiplex PCR reads. Altogether 300,000 to 450,000 distinct CDR3 sequences are present, approximately 15% being singletons, with the ten largest covering 11%. Sequencing was carried out using blood. The receptors were gathered from a woman aged 60-75 years with Graves' hyperthyroidism.

This chain connects TRBV7-9 to TRBJ2-1, with 13 bases aligning to TRBD2. The CDR3 spans 15 residues. The J segment lost 10 bases and the V segment lost 4 bases, leaving 7 bases of the junction unmatched. Germline V gene data show CDR1 as SEHNR and CDR2 as FQNEAQ (reference sequence). This chain's CDR3 is CASSSGGLAGLEQFF. The CDR3 DNA sequence: TGTGCCAGCAGCTCTGGGGGACTAGCGGGATTGGAGCAGTTCTTC.

This clonotype was recorded at least ten times. J is TRBJ2-1 and V is TRBV12-3 or TRBV12-4, with 10 positions matching TRBD2. This CDR3 comprises 16 residues. V shed 5 bases and J 4 bases; nucleotides not matched to a gene: 8. CDR3 region: CASSVLLAGNYNEQFF. The CDR3 region has the DNA TGTGCCAGCAGTGTCCTACTAGCGGGAAATTACAATGAGCAGTTCTTC.

This rearrangement joins TRBV18 to TRBJ2-7; tentatively, D is TRBD2 (5 bases). V was shortened by 1 base and J by 4 bases, with 17 bases between the two germline ends. CDR1 is KGHSH, CDR2 LQKENI, per germline. The CDR3 is 16 amino acids. Here the CDR3 reads CASSPLRGVAGYEQYF. DNA of the CDR3: TGTGCCAGCTCACCACTTCGGGGAGTCGCAGGTTACGAGCAGTACTTC.

This clonotype came up many times. The CDR3 coding sequence is TGTGCCAGCAGCTTAGCGGGCAGGGGGGACACTGAAGCTTTCTTT. It is translated as CASSLAGRGDTEAFF. The chain links TRBV7-8 to TRBJ1-1; 7 bases fit TRBD1. CDR3 length: 15 amino acids. The V and J ends lost 0 bases and 3 bases, in that order; junction bases with no gene match: 4. Germline-derived CDR1 and CDR2 are SGHVS and FQNEAQ.

This clonotype was seen at least ten times. The V call is TRBV28, the J call TRBJ1-2; 8 positions match TRBD1. Germline CDR1 reads MDHEN; CDR2 reads SYDVKM. With 5 bases clipped from V and 4 bases from J, the junction kept 12 bases outside the gene matches. This CDR3 has 16 residues. CDR3 loop: CASSPPGRQGIYGYTF. CDR3 DNA sequence: TGTGCCAGCAGTCCCCCCGGTCGACAGGGGATCTATGGCTACACCTTC.

This clonotype was counted many times. The J gene is TRBJ2-1, the V gene TRBV12-3 or TRBV12-4; TRBD2 matches at 8 bases. The CDR3 runs 14 residues. After removal of 3 bases from V and 5 bases from J, the junction contained 3 bases not matched to a gene. Written as DNA, the CDR3 is TGTGCCAGCAGTTTTACTAGCGGAGACAATGAGCAGTTCTTC. Protein product: CASSFTSGDNEQFF.

V usage is TRBV20-1 and J usage is TRBJ2-5; 16 bases agree with TRBD2. V shed 3 bases, J shed 5 bases, and the junction held 9 bases outside the gene matches. From germline, CDR1 is DFQATT and CDR2 SNEGSKA (reference sequence). The CDR3 length is 17 residues. The DNA of the CDR3 is TGCAGTGCTAGGGGGACTAGCGGGAGGGCCTTGGGGGAGACCCAGTACTTC. Its translation: CSARGTSGRALGETQYF.

This clonotype was seen only a few times. The J gene is TRBJ2-7, the V gene TRBV2; no clear D. Trimming took off 7 bases at V and 0 bases at J, with 13 bases between the two ends. The CDR3 extends over 14 amino acids. Germline V lookup: CDR1 SNHLY, CDR2 FYNNEI. CDR3 amino acids: CASIYSRSSYEQYF. CDR3 nucleotide sequence: TGTGCCAGCATTTATAGCAGGAGCTCCTACGAGCAGTACTTC.

This clonotype was seen at least ten times. The gene calls are TRBV12-3 or TRBV12-4 and TRBJ2-7; 10 nucleotides line up with TRBD1. The CDR3 is 14 amino acids. Trimming cost V 3 bases and J 5 bases; bases outside gene matches: 4. CDR3 sequence reads: CASSLTGGSHEQYF. The CDR3 DNA is TGTGCCAGCAGTTTGACAGGGGGCAGCCACGAGCAGTACTTC.

This clonotype was detected many times. This chain connects TRBV4-1 to TRBJ2-7, with 12 nucleotides matching TRBD2. Germline V CDR1 and CDR2: MGHRA, YSYEKL. J lost 6 bases, V lost 2 bases, and 8 bases had no gene match. This CDR3 is 16 amino acids long. The CDR3 here is CASSQKGLAGTIEQYF. DNA for the CDR3: TGCGCCAGCAGCCAAAAAGGACTAGCGGGAACCATCGAGCAGTACTTC.

As to this clonotype: The germline gene is not matched at one end of the junction; a read error may be the cause. The chain uses TRBV2 and TRBJ2-1; TRBD2 aligns across 12 bases. In germline, CDR1 is SNHLY, CDR2 FYNNEI. This CDR3 has 15 residues. The CDR3 DNA reads as TGTGCCAGCAGTCCGGGGACTAGCGGGTACAATGAGCGGTTCTTC. Translated: CASSPGTSGYNERFF.

This clonotype was seen many times. The V gene is TRBV5-1, the J gene TRBJ2-7, with 9 bases that match TRBD1. The CDR3 totals 14 residues. J was trimmed by 1 base and V by 5 bases; bases with no gene match: 4. Per the germline V gene, CDR1 is SGHRS and CDR2 is YFSETQ. This CDR3 is CASRVGTGSYEQYF. The DNA for the CDR3 is TGCGCCAGCAGGGTGGGGACAGGGTCCTACGAGCAGTACTTC. The whole variable domain, filled in from reference TRBV5-1 and TRBJ2-7, reads KAGVTQTPRYLIKTRGQQVTLSCSPISGHRSVSWYQQTPGQGLQFLFEYFSETQRNKGNFPGRFSGRQFSNSRSEMNVSTLELGDSALYLCASRVGTGSYEQYFGPGTRLTVT.

A word on this clonotype: Possible read error: a much larger clone is one base away. The CDR3 end shows no conserved phenylalanine or tryptophan, and so a read error is likely. The chain is built from TRBV5-1 and TRBJ1-2; D not resolved. The CDR3 is made up of 14 amino acids. From germline, CDR1 is SGHRS and CDR2 YFSETQ. The V gene lost 4 bases and the J gene lost 1 base, with 11 bases spanning the gap. CDR3 bases: TGCGCCAGCAGCGATTCCGGGAATAACTATGGCTACACCTCC. As protein: CASSDSGNNYGYTS.

This clonotype was observed a few times. The chain links TRBV7-9 to TRBJ2-5, with a weak D call TRBD1 (6 bases). Germline CDR1 and CDR2: SEHNR and FQNEAQ (reference sequence). Trimming left V 3 bases short and J 4 bases short, with 9 bases between. This CDR3 has 13 residues. The CDR3 region is CASSFRGGETQYF. The DNA of the CDR3 is TGTGCCAGCAGCTTCAGGGGTGGAGAGACCCAGTACTTC.

This clonotype appeared many times. DNA of the CDR3: TGTGCCAGCAGTCAACAGGGGGTCAACGAGCAGTACTTC. Translating it yields CASSQQGVNEQYF. This chain connects TRBV28 to TRBJ2-7, with 8 nucleotides matching TRBD1. CDR1 and CDR2 from the germline V gene are MDHEN and SYDVKM. The CDR3 runs to 13 residues. V trimming: 5 bases; J trimming: 5 bases; junction bases outside the gene matches: 5.

CDR3 in amino acids: CAARQGVLDTQYF. CDR3 coding DNA: TGTGCCGCGAGGCAGGGGGTCTTGGATACGCAGTATTTT. The chain uses TRBV6-1 and TRBJ2-3, with TRBD1 identical over 7 bases. This CDR3 has 13 residues. V was clipped by 11 bases and J by 6 bases; unmatched bases: 11. Germline CDR1 is MNHNS and CDR2 is SASEGT.